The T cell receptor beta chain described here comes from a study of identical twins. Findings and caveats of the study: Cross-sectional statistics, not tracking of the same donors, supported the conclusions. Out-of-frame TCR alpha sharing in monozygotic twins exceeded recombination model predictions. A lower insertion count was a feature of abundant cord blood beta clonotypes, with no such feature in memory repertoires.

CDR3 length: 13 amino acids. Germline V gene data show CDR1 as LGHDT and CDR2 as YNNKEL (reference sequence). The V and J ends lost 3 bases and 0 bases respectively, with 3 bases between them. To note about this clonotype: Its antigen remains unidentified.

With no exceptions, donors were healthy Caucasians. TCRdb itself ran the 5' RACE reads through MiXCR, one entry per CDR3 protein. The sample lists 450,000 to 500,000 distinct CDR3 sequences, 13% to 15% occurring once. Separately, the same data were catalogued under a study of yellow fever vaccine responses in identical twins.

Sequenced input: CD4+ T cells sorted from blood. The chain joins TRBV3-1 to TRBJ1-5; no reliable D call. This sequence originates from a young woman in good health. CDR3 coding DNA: TGTGCCAGCAGCCAGTTTAGCAATCAGCCCCAGCATTTT. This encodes CASSQFSNQPQHF.